In this sample, the clone carrying this T cell receptor beta chain turned up once. Its antigen is undetermined. Other DNA sequences in this sample translate to the same CDR3. Terminally differentiated effector memory CD45RA+ cells were excluded by CCR7 positive selection of CD45RO-negative cells. Those who donated, Caucasian adults without exception, all lived in Nashville, Tennessee. Source study methods: Sequence data from immunoSEQ were junction-only and lacked quality scores; consequently, filtering differed. TCRdb's table, derived via immunoSEQ multiplex PCR, lists solely in-frame clones and lacks some. V, J and clone size are taken as reported in that table, and D and trimming were inferred from the DNA itself. This table holds about 2.1 million clones, about 94% found once. This entry comes from a study of shared clonotypes between healthy human individuals. Study-level background: The donor group consisted of two women and three men, aged 18 to 49. General study results and limits: Rarefaction showed that sequencing of sorted subsets was incomplete (despite large depth).

The CDR3 runs 13 residues. The germline V gene encodes CDR1 SGHAT and CDR2 FQNNGV. The V end was cut by 5 bases, the J end by 0 bases, with 8 bases between. Sequencing used naive CD8+ T cells from PBMCs. The chain has TRBV11-2 and TRBJ2-7; no firm D call. The receptor was derived from a man aged 18 to 29 in good health. Some clones in this sample may be carry-over from other donors' samples. CDR3 amino acids: CASSLGPSYEQYF. CDR3 DNA: TGTGCCAGCAGCCTTGGGCCCTCCTACGAGCAGTACTTC.